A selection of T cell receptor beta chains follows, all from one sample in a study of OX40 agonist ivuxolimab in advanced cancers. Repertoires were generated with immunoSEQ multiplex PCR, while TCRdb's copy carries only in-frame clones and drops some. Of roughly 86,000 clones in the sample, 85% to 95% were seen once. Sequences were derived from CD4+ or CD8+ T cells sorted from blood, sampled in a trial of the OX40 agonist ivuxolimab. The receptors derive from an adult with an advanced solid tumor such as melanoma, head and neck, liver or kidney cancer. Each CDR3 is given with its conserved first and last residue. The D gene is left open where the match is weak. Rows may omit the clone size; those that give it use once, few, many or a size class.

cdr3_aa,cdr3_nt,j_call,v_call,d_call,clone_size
CASSLSEKNTEAFF,TGTGCCAGCAGTTTATCGGAGAAAAACACTGAAGCTTTCTTT,TRBJ1-1,TRBV28,-,-
CASSGPGSSTDTQYF,TGTGCCAGCAGTGGACCGGGATCTAGCACAGATACGCAGTATTTT,TRBJ2-3,TRBV28,-,-
CASSAGTASTEQYF,TGTGCCAGCAGCGCCGGGACCGCATCTACCGAGCAGTACTTC,TRBJ2-7,TRBV11-1,-,-
CASSSPGAPNTGELFF,TGTGCCAGCAGTTCTCCCGGGGCCCCAAACACCGGGGAGCTGTTTTTT,TRBJ2-2,TRBV25-1,-,-
CASTPGWNEQFF,TGTGCCAGCACGCCGGGGTGGAATGAGCAGTTCTTC,TRBJ2-1,TRBV7-2,-,once
CASSSGQFGTEQYF,TGTGCCAGCAGTTCGGGACAGTTTGGTACCGAGCAGTACTTC,TRBJ2-7,TRBV28,TRBD1,-
CASSPGQGDSGNTIYF,TGTGCCAGCAGCCCGGGACAGGGAGACTCTGGAAACACCATATATTTT,TRBJ1-3,TRBV7-9,TRBD1,once
CASSYPRQGATDYGYTF,TGTGCCAGCAGCTACCCAAGACAGGGGGCGACGGACTATGGCTACACCTTC,TRBJ1-2,TRBV11-1,TRBD1,-
CASSLRGGGGETQYF,TGTGCCAGCAGCTTAAGGGGCGGGGGAGGCGAGACCCAGTACTTC,TRBJ2-5,TRBV11-2,TRBD2,-
CASSGLVEQFF,TGTGCCAGCAGTGGGCTAGTTGAGCAGTTCTTC,TRBJ2-1,TRBV2,-,-
CAWSGVVDRGLSYEQYF,TGTGCCTGGAGTGGGGTAGTGGACAGGGGATTGTCCTACGAGCAGTACTTC,TRBJ2-7,TRBV30,TRBD1,-
CASSVTDGSYEQYF,TGTGCCAGCAGCGTTACGGACGGCTCCTACGAGCAGTACTTC,TRBJ2-7,TRBV28,-,-
CASSPWDLGGSGELFF,TGTGCCAGTAGTCCATGGGATCTCGGAGGTTCCGGGGAGCTGTTTTTT,TRBJ2-2,TRBV19,-,-
CASMGWSYNEQFF,TGTGCCAGCATGGGGTGGTCCTACAATGAGCAGTTCTTC,TRBJ2-1,TRBV6-5,-,-
CSVARQATFSTDTQYF,TGCAGCGTTGCACGACAGGCCACTTTTAGCACAGATACGCAGTATTTT,TRBJ2-3,TRBV29-1,-,once
CARSLAKLLDGLAGSSGANVLTF,TGTGCCAGAAGCTTAGCGAAACTGCTGGATGGCCTAGCGGGGTCCTCTGGGGCCAACGTCCTGACTTTC,TRBJ2-6,TRBV7-5,-,-